These T cell receptor beta chains were read from a single sample in a study of cytomegalovirus exposure and HLA in healthy donors. Data came from immunoSEQ multiplex PCR; TCRdb stores just in-frame clones and leaves some out. The sample lists under 95,000 clones, roughly 73% seen once, with around 2% in the top ten. The sample consisted of PBMCs. These receptors all come from a man between 35 and 55 years old in good health and CMV-seronegative. CDR3s include the opening cysteine and the closing phenylalanine or tryptophan. D genes are given only for firm matches. Where a row states a size, it is once, few, many or the class of an expanded clone; other rows omit it.

j_call clone_size d_call v_call cdr3_aa cdr3_nt
TRBJ2-7 . . TRBV5-8 CASSLGFSRGFEQYF TGTGCCAGCAGCTTAGGGTTTTCGAGGGGGTTCGAGCAGTACTTC
TRBJ2-7 . TRBD2 TRBV30 CAYSAGDGREQYF TGTGCCTATTCTGCGGGAGACGGGCGCGAGCAGTACTTC
TRBJ1-2 few TRBD1 TRBV6-5 CASTQGGEGYTF TGTGCCAGCACTCAGGGGGGCGAGGGCTACACCTTC
TRBJ1-4 . . TRBV7-9 CASSLALGGNEKLFF TGTGCCAGCAGCTTAGCGCTTGGAGGTAATGAAAAACTGTTTTTT
TRBJ2-2 . . TRBV28 CASSSLTGELFF TGTGCCAGCAGTTCGTTAACCGGGGAGCTGTTTTTT
TRBJ1-4 . TRBD1 TRBV7-6 CASSLASEGDRDGEKLFF TGTGCCAGCAGCTTAGCGTCGGAGGGTGACAGGGATGGTGAAAAACTGTTTTTT
TRBJ1-2 . TRBD1 TRBV9 CASSRGPGYTF TGTGCCAGCAGCAGGGGGCCTGGCTACACCTTC
TRBJ2-7 . TRBD1 TRBV6-6 CASSSRTGTYEQYF TGTGCCAGCAGCTCCAGGACAGGAACCTACGAGCAGTACTTC
TRBJ1-5 . . TRBV5-6 CASSFRVGGNQPQHF TGTGCCAGCAGCTTCCGGGTGGGGGGGAATCAGCCCCAGCATTTT
TRBJ1-5 . . TRBV9 CASSEDQGNQPQHF TGTGCCAGCAGCGAAGACCAGGGGAATCAGCCCCAGCATTTT
TRBJ1-2 . . TRBV5-5 CASRFQVGYGYTF TGTGCCAGCAGATTTCAAGTGGGCTATGGTTACACCTTC
TRBJ2-7 . . TRBV6-5 CASSYQAKPYEQYF TGTGCCAGCAGTTATCAGGCAAAACCCTACGAGCAGTACTTC
TRBJ2-7 . . TRBV5-1 CASSLSAAEQYF TGCGCCAGCAGCTTGTCCGCGGCCGAGCAGTACTTC
TRBJ2-3 . . TRBV7-9 CASSLGRVFGGSLADTQYF TGTGCCAGCAGCTTAGGGCGGGTCTTCGGAGGCTCCTTAGCAGATACGCAGTATTTT
TRBJ1-1 . TRBD1 TRBV5-1 CASSSWPKGQGAFEAFF TGCGCCAGCAGCTCATGGCCCAAAGGACAGGGGGCGTTTGAAGCTTTCTTT
TRBJ1-4 few . TRBV6-5 CASSYGWQPGEKLFF TGTGCCAGCAGTTACGGTTGGCAGCCGGGGGAAAAACTGTTTTTT
TRBJ1-1 . TRBD1 TRBV5-1 CASSFPGQGSTEAFF TGCGCCAGCAGCTTCCCTGGACAGGGGAGCACTGAAGCTTTCTTT
TRBJ1-2 . TRBD1 TRBV5-5 CASSLTPGQGMGYGYTF TGTGCCAGCAGCTTGACGCCGGGACAGGGGATGGGCTATGGCTACACCTTC
TRBJ2-7 . . TRBV29-1 CSVGGGPPSEQYF TGCAGCGTTGGAGGGGGACCCCCCTCCGAGCAGTACTTC
TRBJ1-1 . . TRBV7-6 CASSSPTGMNTEAFF TGTGCCAGCAGCTCCCCGACGGGGATGAACACTGAAGCTTTCTTT
TRBJ1-1 few . TRBV7-2 CASSLVRGAFF TGTGCCAGCAGCTTAGTTCGCGGAGCTTTCTTT
TRBJ2-2 few . TRBV5-1 CASSLIATGELFF TGCGCCAGCAGCTTGATAGCGACCGGGGAGCTGTTTTTT
TRBJ2-1 . . TRBV7-9 CASSRTDNEQFF TGTGCCAGCAGCAGGACAGATAATGAGCAGTTCTTC
TRBJ2-1 . . TRBV7-2 CASSLESARVPLHEQFF TGTGCCAGCAGCTTAGAGTCGGCCAGGGTACCGCTCCATGAGCAGTTCTTC
TRBJ1-1 . . TRBV7-9 CASSRVRGYTEAFF TGTGCCAGCAGCCGAGTACGGGGTTACACTGAAGCTTTCTTT
TRBJ1-3 . TRBD1 TRBV4-2 CASSQADRGQGNTIYF TGTGCCAGCAGCCAAGCGGACAGGGGGCAAGGAAACACCATATATTTT
TRBJ1-2 . . TRBV7-2 CASSPRLEGNGYTF TGTGCCAGCAGCCCAAGGCTGGAGGGAAATGGCTACACCTTC
TRBJ2-1 . . TRBV5-1 CASSLGAQISYNEQFF TGCGCCAGCAGCTTGGGAGCCCAAATCTCCTACAATGAGCAGTTCTTC
TRBJ1-6 once TRBD1 TRBV11-2 CASSKLGQINSPLHF TGTGCCAGCAGCAAACTGGGACAGATAAATTCACCCCTCCACTTT
TRBJ1-5 . . TRBV2 CASSVSGWGQPQHF TGTGCCAGCAGTGTGTCGGGGTGGGGTCAGCCCCAGCATTTT
TRBJ2-3 . TRBD1 TRBV6-5 CASSLQGSLADTQYF TGTGCCAGCAGTTTACAGGGGTCACTAGCAGATACGCAGTATTTT
TRBJ1-1 . TRBD1 TRBV2 CASNRQGNTEAFF TGTGCCAGCAATAGACAGGGAAACACTGAAGCTTTCTTT
TRBJ2-3 . TRBD1 TRBV28 CASSKDRSTDTQYF TGTGCCAGCAGTAAGGACAGGAGCACAGATACGCAGTATTTT
TRBJ2-7 . . TRBV19 CASSSPDRGEQYF TGTGCCAGTAGTTCGCCCGACAGAGGCGAGCAGTACTTC
TRBJ1-2 . TRBD1 TRBV15 CATSLTGAYGYTF TGTGCCACCAGCCTAACAGGGGCCTATGGCTACACCTTC
TRBJ1-1 . TRBD1 TRBV27 CASSANRGRGTEAFF TGTGCCAGCAGTGCTAACAGGGGCCGCGGTACTGAAGCTTTCTTT
TRBJ2-7 . TRBD2 TRBV29-1 CSVRAGLGSHEQYF TGCAGCGTAAGGGCCGGACTAGGTTCGCACGAGCAGTACTTC
TRBJ2-1 . . TRBV27 CASRFTGLSYNEQFF TGTGCCAGCCGATTCACAGGTCTCTCCTACAATGAGCAGTTCTTC
TRBJ2-3 . . TRBV28 CASVSLASAVDTQYF TGTGCCAGCGTCAGTTTAGCTAGCGCCGTAGATACGCAGTATTTT
TRBJ1-6 . TRBD1 TRBV5-4 CASSYDRGNSPLHF TGTGCCAGCAGCTACGACAGGGGTAATTCACCCCTCCACTTT
TRBJ2-5 . TRBD2 TRBV5-1 CASSLIPSGGPIQETQYF TGCGCCAGCAGCTTGATACCTAGCGGGGGCCCTATACAAGAGACCCAGTACTTC
TRBJ2-7 . TRBD1 TRBV27 CASSFSARRDRKSGEQYF TGTGCCAGCAGCTTCTCCGCCCGGCGGGACAGGAAATCTGGCGAGCAGTACTTC